This T cell receptor (beta chain) originates from a study of T cells after posttransplantation cyclophosphamide. The CDR3 sequence is 15 residues long. V was pared by 5 bases and J by 5 bases, with 7 bases of the junction left unmatched. Germline V CDR1 and CDR2: LGHNA, YSLEER. Cyclophosphamide on days +3 and +4 followed busulfan-fludarabine conditioning and a marrow graft. Measured with immunoSEQ multiplex PCR; TCRdb has only the in-frame clones, and not every one. This sample comprises more than 10,000 clones, none seen once only. The TCR sequence derives from a female patient aged 40-50 years who received an allogeneic stem cell transplant from an unrelated donor, was CMV-positive, and had acute GVHD only. Some T cells may have originated in the graft donor. The V gene is TRBV4-3, the J gene TRBJ2-1; 9 nucleotides agree with TRBD2. The sequenced sample was PBMCs, obtained after allogeneic stem cell transplant with posttransplant cyclophosphamide. DNA for the CDR3: TGCGCCAGCAGCAGCCGACTAGCGGCTAACAATGAGCAGTTCTTC. Protein product: CASSSRLAANNEQFF.